Included here is one T cell receptor (beta chain) sequence, with context. The antigen is undetermined. MiXCR, run by TCRdb on the 5' RACE reads, gives a single entry per CDR3 protein. The sample carries about 26,000 distinct CDR3 sequences, 5% to 6.5% recorded once. The data belong to a study of spatial heterogeneity in lung cancer. Study results and caveats: Ubiquitous expanded tumor TCRs showed up in blood more at resection than follow-up.

Time point described: blood at routine non-recurrence follow-up after resection. Frozen PBMC, nontumor lung or tumor provided whole RNA, which was sequenced unsorted. This CDR3 comprises 15 residues. After removal of 2 bases from V and 4 bases from J, the junction contained 4 bases not matched to a gene. Germline assignment: CDR1 SGHNT and CDR2 YYREEE (reference sequence). This rearrangement joins TRBV5-4 to TRBJ2-3; 10 bases are a match to TRBD1. This specimen was PBMCs, taken at follow-up. This clonotype was sampled from a male donor with early-stage non-small cell lung cancer. The CDR3 sequence: CASSFPGQGPDTQYF. In DNA, the CDR3 is TGTGCCAGCAGCTTTCCGGGACAGGGGCCAGATACGCAGTATTTT.